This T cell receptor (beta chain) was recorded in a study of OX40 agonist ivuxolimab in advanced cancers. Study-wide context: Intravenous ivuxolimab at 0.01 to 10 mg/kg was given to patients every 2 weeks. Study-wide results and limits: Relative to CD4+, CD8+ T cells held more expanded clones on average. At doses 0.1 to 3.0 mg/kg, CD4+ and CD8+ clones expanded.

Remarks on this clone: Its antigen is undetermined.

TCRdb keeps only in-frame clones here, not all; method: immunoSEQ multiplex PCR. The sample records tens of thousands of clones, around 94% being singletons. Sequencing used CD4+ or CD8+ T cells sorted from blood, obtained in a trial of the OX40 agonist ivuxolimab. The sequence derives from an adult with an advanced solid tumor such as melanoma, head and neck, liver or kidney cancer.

The CDR3 DNA follows: TGTGCCAGCAGCCCCGAGGGAGGAGAGGAGACCCAGTACTTC. Translation: CASSPEGGEETQYF. J is TRBJ2-5 and V is TRBV11-3, with D perhaps TRBD2 (6 bases). The CDR3 loop spans 14 amino acids. The germline V gene encodes CDR1 SGHNT and CDR2 YENEEA. V lost 5 bases to trimming and J lost 5 bases, with 15 bases between them.